The 21 T cell receptor beta chains reported below all come from one sample, sequenced in a study of shared clonotypes between healthy human individuals. Clones were sequenced by immunoSEQ multiplex PCR, and TCRdb holds only the in-frame ones, with some missing. There are about 680,000 clones in the sample; about 90% occur only once, and 24% lies in the top ten. Naivety among CD8 cells was defined by CD45RO negativity and positive CCR7 selection, thereby excluding terminally differentiated effector memory CD45RA+ cells. The sequencing input was naive CD8+ T cells sorted from blood. The receptors were sampled from a man under 40 in good health.

The CDR3 is CASSLAGAPPSDTQYF. For the CDR3, the DNA is TGTGCCAGCAGCTTAGCGGGAGCGCCTCCTTCAGATACGCAGTATTTT. The V call is TRBV27, the J call TRBJ2-3, with 9 bases identical to TRBD2. CDR1 and CDR2 (germline): MNHEY, SMNVEV (reference sequence). The ends lost 6 bases at V and 4 bases at J; junction bases unmatched: 11. CDR3 length equals 16 residues.

The gene calls are TRBV5-1 and TRBJ1-2, with a possible D match to TRBD1 (5 bases). The germline CDR1 and CDR2 sequences are SGHRS and YFSETQ. The CDR3 is 15 residues long. V lost 0 bases to trimming and J lost 3 bases, with 12 bases between them. The CDR3 is CASSLEVREDYGYTF. CDR3 coding DNA: TGCGCCAGCAGCTTGGAGGTCAGGGAGGACTATGGCTACACCTTC.

The chain uses TRBV7-9 and TRBJ2-1; TRBD1 agrees at 10 bases. The CDR3 extends over 17 amino acids. Losses at the gene ends were 4 bases for V and 5 bases for J; bases not matched to a gene: 11. Germline V gene data show CDR1 as SEHNR and CDR2 as FQNEAQ (reference sequence). The CDR3 spells CASSSKPGQGWDNEQFF. The CDR3 region has the DNA TGTGCCAGCAGCTCAAAGCCGGGACAGGGGTGGGACAATGAGCAGTTCTTC.

This clone was observed a few times. This chain links TRBV28 with TRBJ2-7; 8 bases match TRBD2. The CDR3 runs 17 residues. Germline CDR1 is MDHEN and CDR2 is SYDVKM. The V segment lost 1 base and the J segment 3 bases; nucleotides outside the gene matches: 11. The CDR3 loop is CASSLLMTGGGRYEQYF. CDR3 nucleotide sequence: TGTGCCAGCAGTTTATTAATGACGGGAGGGGGTCGCTACGAGCAGTACTTC.

This clone showed up just once. V is TRBV28 and J is TRBJ2-1, with D tentatively TRBD2 (5 bases). The CDR3 sequence is 14 residues long. Germline V CDR1 and CDR2: MDHEN, SYDVKM. The V end lost 8 bases, the J end lost 0 bases, and 11 bases lay between the germline ends. The CDR3 DNA sequence: TGTGCCAGCCGCATGGGGAGCTCCTACAATGAGCAGTTCTTC. Its translation: CASRMGSSYNEQFF.

The V call is TRBV4-2, the J call TRBJ2-7, with 10 bases lining up with TRBD2. The germline gives CDR1 LGHNA, CDR2 YNFKEQ. V dropped 0 bases and J dropped 5; count of bases not matched to a gene: 7. There are 16 residues in the CDR3. CDR3 in amino acids: CASSQDYNLAGDEQYF. Written as DNA, the CDR3 is TGTGCCAGCAGCCAAGATTATAACCTAGCGGGAGACGAGCAGTACTTC.

The chain employs TRBV4-3 and TRBJ2-1; D is perhaps TRBD1 or TRBD2 (5 bases each). CDR1 and CDR2 from the germline V gene are LGHNA and YSLEER. The CDR3 consists of 16 residues. Trimming removed 0 bases at V and 4 bases at J, with 13 bases between. Here the CDR3 reads CASSQDGGQAYNEQFF. CDR3 nucleotide sequence: TGCGCCAGCAGCCAAGATGGAGGACAAGCTTACAATGAGCAGTTCTTC.

The V and J genes are TRBV27 and TRBJ1-4; D is unresolved. Looked up from germline, CDR1 is MNHEY and CDR2 is SMNVEV (reference sequence). The CDR3 length is 15 residues. Trimming took 9 bases from V and 0 from J, leaving 14 bases between them. CDR3 sequence reads: CASMRAGATNEKLFF. The DNA of the CDR3 is TGTGCCAGTATGCGGGCGGGAGCAACTAATGAAAAACTGTTTTTT.

Concerning this clone itself: At one boundary the junction diverges from the germline segment, which might be a read error. The J gene is TRBJ2-5, the V gene TRBV27; tentative D call: TRBD2 (8 bases). This CDR3 spans 15 amino acids. In germline, CDR1 is MNHEY, CDR2 SMNVEV (reference sequence). CDR3 loop: CANSSGTELQETQYF. DNA for the CDR3: TGTGCCAACAGTAGCGGGACAGAGCTACAAGAGACCCAGTACTTC.

This chain uses TRBV28 with TRBJ1-5, with D tentatively TRBD1 (6 bases). Germline V CDR1 and CDR2: MDHEN, SYDVKM. CDR3 length: 14 amino acids. V lost 3 bases, J lost 7 bases, and 13 bases lay in between. The CDR3 DNA sequence: TGTGCCAGCAGTTTTACAGGGTTTTGGCAGCCCCAGCATTTT. Amino acid sequence: CASSFTGFWQPQHF.

CDR3 in amino acids: CASSLGAGPRAYEQYF. In DNA, the CDR3 is TGTGCCAGCAGCTTAGGAGCGGGGCCCAGGGCCTACGAGCAGTACTTC. The chain uses TRBV7-2 and TRBJ2-5, with 7 bases aligning to TRBD2. The J call may be faulty, since TRBJ2-7 better matches the DNA end. The length of the CDR3 is 16 residues. CDR1 is SGHTA and CDR2 is FQGNSA in the germline V gene.

The gene calls are TRBV4-3 and TRBJ2-2; TRBD1 matches at 10 bases. The CDR3 is made up of 16 amino acids. V lost 0 bases and J lost 7; bases outside the gene matches: 5. Looked up from germline, CDR1 is LGHNA and CDR2 is YSLEER. CDR3 residues: CASSQEGTGDIGELFF. The DNA of the CDR3 is TGCGCCAGCAGCCAAGAGGGGACAGGGGATATCGGGGAGCTGTTTTTT.

The V call is TRBV15, the J call TRBJ2-1; TRBD2 matches 8 bases. Germline V gene data show CDR1 as LNHNV and CDR2 as YYDKDF (reference sequence). The trim removed 3 bases at V and 5 bases at J, leaving 3 bases unmatched. This CDR3 region has 14 residues. Here the CDR3 DNA reads TGTGCCACCAGCAGGGGACTAGGGGACAATGAGCAGTTCTTC. Amino acids: CATSRGLGDNEQFF.

The rearrangement links TRBV19 to TRBJ2-1; D may be TRBD2 (6 bases). The CDR3 consists of 16 residues. CDR1 is LNHDA, CDR2 SQIVND, per germline (reference sequence). Trimming stripped 3 bases from V and 1 base from J, with 13 bases between. CDR3 sequence: CASSILRRESYNEQFF. The CDR3 DNA sequence: TGTGCCAGTAGTATTTTACGGCGGGAATCCTACAATGAGCAGTTCTTC.

The chain uses TRBV28 and TRBJ2-7; weak D call: TRBD1 (6 bases). Germline values: CDR1 MDHEN, CDR2 SYDVKM. Trimming took 6 bases from V and 3 from J, leaving 12 bases between them. This CDR3 is built from 13 residues. This CDR3 is CASRSGHLYEQYF. The CDR3 region has the DNA TGTGCCAGCAGATCGGGACATCTCTACGAGCAGTACTTC.

The CDR3 region has the DNA TGTGCCAGCAGTTTAAGCTTCCCGGCTGAGGAATACTTC. This encodes CASSLSFPAEEYF. The V call is TRBV28, the J call TRBJ2-4; D unresolved. V lost 2 bases, J lost 16 bases, and 18 bases lay in between. Germline V CDR1 and CDR2: MDHEN, SYDVKM. This CDR3 contains 13 residues.

This rearrangement joins TRBV10-2 to TRBJ2-1, with 10 bases that match TRBD1. The germline gives CDR1 WSHSY, CDR2 SAAADI. Trimming cost V 0 bases and J 7 bases; bases outside gene matches: 6. The CDR3 contains 16 residues. CDR3 sequence (DNA): TGCGCCAGCAGTGAGTCGGGACAGGGGATTTTGAATGAGCAGTTCTTC. It translates to CASSESGQGILNEQFF.

The gene calls are TRBV7-9 and TRBJ1-1; D ambiguous. There are 13 residues in the CDR3. Trimming took 5 bases from V and 1 from J, leaving 8 bases between them. Germline V gene lookup returns CDR1 SEHNR and CDR2 FQNEAQ (reference sequence). The CDR3 region is CASSDKSNTEAFF. As DNA, the CDR3 is TGTGCCAGCAGCGACAAATCGAACACTGAAGCTTTCTTT.

Only one count was recorded for this clone. The chain joins TRBV4-2 to TRBJ2-7; TRBD1 might be the D (6 bases). Germline V gene sequence: CDR1 LGHNA, CDR2 YNFKEQ. The CDR3 is made up of 16 amino acids. V lost 0 bases to trimming and J lost 3 bases, with 15 bases between them. The CDR3 spells CASSQEFADRNYEQYF. CDR3 sequence (DNA): TGTGCCAGCAGCCAAGAGTTTGCGGACAGAAACTACGAGCAGTACTTC.

This chain joins TRBV29-1 and TRBJ2-1; TRBD2 might be the D (5 bases). Germline assignment: CDR1 SQVTM and CDR2 ANQGSEA. The CDR3 runs 13 residues. The ends were cut back, 3 bases at V and 7 bases at J, with 13 bases in the middle. CDR3 in DNA: TGCAGCGTTGAGCGGCCGGGGTCGAATGAGCAGTTCTTC. It codes for CSVERPGSNEQFF.

In its sample, this clone was seen a few times. J is TRBJ1-1 and V is TRBV27; TRBD1 matches at 7 bases. Trimming at V came to 4 bases and at J to 3 bases, leaving 5 bases not matched to a gene. The CDR3 covers 14 residues. From germline, CDR1 is MNHEY and CDR2 SMNVEV (reference sequence). In nucleotides, the CDR3 is TGTGCCAGCAGTTCCACAGGGGCGGACACTGAAGCTTTCTTT. Translating it yields CASSSTGADTEAFF.